This entry lists 11 T cell receptor beta chains sequenced from one sample in a study of regulatory T cells in long-lasting Graves disease. Noted time point: persistent/refractory GD, antithyroid drugs over 5 years with positive TRAb. PBMCs provided the RNA from which the TCR library was made. Investigators prepared the TCR beta libraries by applying iRepertoire HTBI primers and Arm-PCR of CDR3 regions. MiXCR was run by TCRdb on the multiplex PCR reads, yielding one entry per CDR3 protein. The table includes 400,000 to 500,000 distinct CDR3 sequences, 20% to 25% detected once. Sequencing was performed on peripheral blood mononuclear cells (PBMCs), taken when the disease was refractory, from a patient treated with antithyroid drugs. These receptors were taken from a female donor with Graves disease.

This clonotype was observed many times. The rearrangement uses TRBV9 and TRBJ2-5; D is unclear. CDR3 length: 15 residues. Trimming shortened V by 0 bases and J by 1 base, and 10 bases separated the two germline ends. From germline, CDR1 is SGDLS and CDR2 YYNGEE. The CDR3 sequence: CASSVAAGLQETQYF. The DNA of the CDR3 is TGTGCCAGCAGCGTAGCGGCCGGGCTCCAAGAGACCCAGTACTTC.

This clonotype was seen many times. V gene TRBV5-6 combines with J gene TRBJ2-5, with a tentative D call TRBD2 (6 bases). The ends were cut back, 7 bases at V and 0 bases at J, with 10 bases in the middle. Per the germline V gene, CDR1 is SGHDT and CDR2 is YYEEEE. The CDR3 consists of 13 residues. The CDR3 DNA reads as TGTGCCAGCGGGACTGCTTACCAAGAGACCCAGTACTTC. Protein: CASGTAYQETQYF.

J is TRBJ2-3 and V is TRBV24-1; 10 bases are a match to TRBD2. Trimming removed 1 base from V and 4 bases from J; junction bases left unmatched: 7. This CDR3 has 17 amino acids. Germline CDR1 KGHDR, CDR2 SFDVKD. The CDR3 DNA reads as TGTGCCACCAGTGATTTTGGGCTAGCGGGAGCAGCAGATACGCAGTATTTT. It is translated as CATSDFGLAGAADTQYF.

On this clonotype itself: One base away lies a much larger clone, so this may be a sequencing read error. The chain employs TRBV30 and TRBJ2-7, with 10 bases identical to TRBD2. The V gene's germline CDR1 is GTSNPN and CDR2 SVGIG (reference sequence). V trimming: 4 bases; J trimming: 11 bases; junction bases outside the gene matches: 5. This CDR3 is 11 amino acids long. For the CDR3, the DNA is TGTGCCTGGACCCTAGCGGGAGAAAAGTACTTC. The encoded protein is CAWTLAGEKYF.

This clonotype was recorded at least ten times. The chain has TRBV28 and TRBJ2-7; 11 positions agree with TRBD1. Trimming removed 4 bases from V and 7 bases from J; junction bases left unmatched: 6. In germline, CDR1 is MDHEN, CDR2 SYDVKM. The CDR3 sequence is 14 residues long. CDR3 DNA sequence: TGTGCCAGCAGTTGGACAGGGGGCAGTGGGGAGCAGTACTTC. Protein product: CASSWTGGSGEQYF.

This clonotype was counted at least ten times. The rearrangement uses TRBV7-2 and TRBJ2-7; possible D gene TRBD2, 6 bases. Germline CDR1 SGHTA, CDR2 FQGNSA. The length of the CDR3 is 14 residues. V was trimmed by 6 bases and J by 2 bases, leaving 14 bases between them. The CDR3 here is CASSTAERAYEQYF. The CDR3 bases are TGTGCCAGCAGTACCGCGGAGCGGGCCTACGAGCAGTACTTC.

The V and J genes are TRBV28 and TRBJ2-1; D may be TRBD1 (7 bases). Germline V gene sequence: CDR1 MDHEN, CDR2 SYDVKM. CDR3 length: 13 residues. Trimming removed 6 bases at V and 9 bases at J, with 15 bases between. CDR3 amino acids: CASSGGGPPEQFF. CDR3 nucleotides: TGTGCCAGCAGCGGAGGGGGCCCACCTGAGCAGTTCTTC.

The J gene is TRBJ2-6, the V gene TRBV9; D gene unclear. CDR1 and CDR2 from the germline V gene are SGDLS and YYNGEE. The CDR3 has 17 residues. Trimming removed 4 bases from V and 1 base from J, with 15 bases in between. The CDR3 sequence is CASSPRVGWSGANVLTF. CDR3 in DNA: TGTGCCAGCAGCCCACGGGTTGGGTGGTCTGGGGCCAACGTCCTGACTTTC.

CDR3 protein: CASRPLEAGMNTEAFF. The CDR3 nucleotides are TGTGCCAGCCGACCCCTTGAGGCGGGGATGAACACTGAAGCTTTCTTT. The chain carries TRBV5-6 and TRBJ1-1; D call uncertain. From germline, CDR1 is SGHDT and CDR2 YYEEEE. V was cut by 7 bases and J by 0 bases, with 19 bases left in between. CDR3 length: 16 amino acids. The full variable domain, rest sourced from reference TRBV5-6 and TRBJ1-1, is DAGVTQSPTHLIKTRGQQVTLRCSPKSGHDTVSWYQQALGQGPQFIFQYYEEEERQRGNFPDRFSGHQFPNYSSELNVNALLLGDSALYLCASRPLEAGMNTEAFFGQGTRLTVV.

This clonotype was detected a few times. The chain is built from TRBV20-1 and TRBJ2-5, with unresolved D. V was shortened by 0 bases and J by 6 bases, with 8 bases between the two germline ends. This CDR3 has 12 amino acids. Germline CDR1 DFQATT, CDR2 SNEGSKA (reference sequence). The CDR3 DNA is TGCAGTGCTAGAGACTACTCACAGACCCAGTACTTC. This codes for CSARDYSQTQYF.

This clonotype was observed at least ten times. The chain carries TRBV2 and TRBJ2-7; 8 bases are shared with TRBD1. The germline V gene encodes CDR1 SNHLY and CDR2 FYNNEI. This CDR3 has 13 amino acids. V dropped 10 bases and J dropped 2; count of bases not matched to a gene: 7. The CDR3 nucleotides are TGTGCCACCCGATCACAGGGGGCCTACGAGCAGTACTTC. Amino acids: CATRSQGAYEQYF.